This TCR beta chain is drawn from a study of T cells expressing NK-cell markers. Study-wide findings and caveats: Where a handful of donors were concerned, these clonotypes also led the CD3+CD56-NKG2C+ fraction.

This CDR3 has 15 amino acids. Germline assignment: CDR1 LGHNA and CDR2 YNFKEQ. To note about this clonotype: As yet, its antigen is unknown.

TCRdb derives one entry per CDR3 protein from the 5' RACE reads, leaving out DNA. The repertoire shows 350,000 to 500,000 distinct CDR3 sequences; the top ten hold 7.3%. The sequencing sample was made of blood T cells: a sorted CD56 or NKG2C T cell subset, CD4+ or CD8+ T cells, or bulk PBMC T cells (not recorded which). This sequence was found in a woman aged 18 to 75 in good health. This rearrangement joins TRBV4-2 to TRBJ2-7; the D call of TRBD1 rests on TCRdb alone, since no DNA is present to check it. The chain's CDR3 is CASSQSSDSSYEQYF.